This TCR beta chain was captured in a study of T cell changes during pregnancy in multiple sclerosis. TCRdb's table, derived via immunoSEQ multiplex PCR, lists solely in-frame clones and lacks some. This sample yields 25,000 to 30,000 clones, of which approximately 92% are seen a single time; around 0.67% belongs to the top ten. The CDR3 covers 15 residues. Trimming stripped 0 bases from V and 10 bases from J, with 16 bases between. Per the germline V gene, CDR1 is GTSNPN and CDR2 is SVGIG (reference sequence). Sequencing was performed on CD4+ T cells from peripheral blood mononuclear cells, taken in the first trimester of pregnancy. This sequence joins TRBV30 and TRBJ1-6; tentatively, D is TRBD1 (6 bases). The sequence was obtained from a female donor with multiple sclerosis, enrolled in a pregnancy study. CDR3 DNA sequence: TGTGCCTGGAGTGTAGATGGCAGGGGAGTCTCACCCCTCCACTTT. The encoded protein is CAWSVDGRGVSPLHF.